This T cell receptor (beta chain) stems from a study of blood T cell repertoires in COVID-19. Germline CDR1 and CDR2: MRHNA and SNTAGT. V dropped 2 bases and J dropped 9; count of bases not matched to a gene: 9. The length of the CDR3 is 15 residues. Produced via immunoSEQ multiplex PCR; TCRdb's table is partial and in-frame only. The data hold about 130,000 clones, with around three quarters observed a single time. The receptor's source is a human donor in a cohort sampled during active COVID-19. The chain joins TRBV6-4 to TRBJ2-1, with TRBD2 matching over 8 bases. Sequencing input: peripheral blood. The CDR3, as DNA: TGTGCCAGCAGTGACCACGGCGGGGCGGGGGGTGAGCAGTTCTTC. Protein: CASSDHGGAGGEQFF.